This TCR beta chain was identified in a study of blood T cell repertoires in COVID-19. J was trimmed by 6 bases and V by 3 bases; bases with no gene match: 5. CDR3 length equals 15 residues. Germline CDR1 is KGHSH and CDR2 is LQKENI. Using immunoSEQ multiplex PCR, the repertoire was profiled, and TCRdb retains in-frame clones only, with some absent. The sample holds about 270,000 clones; around 90% are singletons and the top ten take approximately 4%. This TCR was recovered from a woman in her twenties or thirties with acute COVID-19. The sample was PBMCs or T cells enriched from blood (not recorded which). The rearrangement joins TRBV18 to TRBJ1-6; 7 bases are shared with TRBD1. The CDR3 sequence: CASSPSGQINSPLHF. CDR3 sequence (DNA): TGTGCCAGCTCACCCTCGGGACAGATTAATTCACCCCTCCACTTT.